The clone carrying this T cell receptor beta chain has a handful of counts. What it recognizes is unknown. The assay was immunoSEQ multiplex PCR, and TCRdb's table has in-frame clones only and misses some. The data hold 25,000 to 30,000 clones, with 79% observed a single time. Germline-derived CDR1 and CDR2 are SSHAT and FNYEAQ (reference sequence). V was trimmed by 5 bases and J by 6 bases, leaving 7 bases between them. The CDR3 runs 12 residues. This specimen belongs to a study of T cells in narcolepsy. On the study more broadly: Enrolled donors included narcolepsy type 1 or type 2 patients and healthy controls.

Broader study findings: Blood of same and different patients, but not healthy controls, reportedly held recurring autoreactive clonotypes. Comparing one patient's CSF and blood CD4+ clonotypes highlighted HCRT- and TRIB2-specific autoreactive clonotypes. Autoreactive clone sequences were missing from some blood memory CD4+ repertoires.

This TCR was sampled from a human donor in good health. Sequenced input: memory (CD45RA-) CD4+ T cells from blood. The V gene is TRBV7-7, the J gene TRBJ2-2; D is unresolved. The CDR3 DNA is TGTGCCAGCAGCCCCGTGGCCGGGGAGCTGTTTTTT. Amino acids: CASSPVAGELFF.